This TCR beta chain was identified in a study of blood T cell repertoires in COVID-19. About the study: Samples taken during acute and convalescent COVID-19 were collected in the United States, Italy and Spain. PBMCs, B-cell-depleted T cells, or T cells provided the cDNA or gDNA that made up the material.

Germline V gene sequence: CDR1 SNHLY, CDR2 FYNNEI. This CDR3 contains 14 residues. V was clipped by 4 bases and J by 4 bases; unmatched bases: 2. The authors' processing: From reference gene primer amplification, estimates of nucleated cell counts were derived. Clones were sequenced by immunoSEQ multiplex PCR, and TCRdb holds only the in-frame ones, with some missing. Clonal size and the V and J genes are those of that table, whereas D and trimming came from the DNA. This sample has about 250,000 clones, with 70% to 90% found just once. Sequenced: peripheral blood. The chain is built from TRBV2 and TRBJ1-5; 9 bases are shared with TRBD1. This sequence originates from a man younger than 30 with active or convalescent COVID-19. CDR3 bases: TGTGCCAGCAGTGCCGGGACAGGGAATCAGCCCCAGCATTTT. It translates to CASSAGTGNQPQHF.